The T cell receptor beta chain described here comes from a study of T-cell reconstitution after alpha-beta-depleted transplantation in children. Molecular barcoding with unique molecular identifiers was used for the TCRbeta library. TCRdb independently ran MiXCR on the PCR reads; one entry per CDR3 protein. The sample includes around 800,000 distinct CDR3 sequences, approximately 15% of them seen just once. The germline V gene encodes CDR1 SGHTA and CDR2 FQGTGA. After removal of 4 bases from V and 8 bases from J, the junction contained 12 bases not matched to a gene. This CDR3 is 18 amino acids long. This clonotype was recorded many times.

This sequence was found in a male patient under 18 who had a stem cell transplant for acute lymphoblastic leukemia, so the T cells may come from the graft donor. The chain recombines TRBV7-3 with TRBJ2-1; 15 positions match TRBD2. The material sequenced was PBMCs, mostly from graft donor cells, taken 360 days after TCRalphabeta/CD19-depleted stem cell transplant. CDR3 protein: CASSWGLAGGPYNDEQFF. CDR3 nucleotides: TGTGCCAGCAGCTGGGGACTAGCGGGAGGTCCCTACAACGATGAGCAGTTCTTC.